Detailed here is one T cell receptor (beta chain). The sample is drawn from a study of blood T cell repertoires in COVID-19. The wider study: Sites across the United States, Italy and Spain contributed samples from acute and convalescent COVID-19. The analysed material was cDNA or gDNA that came from T cells, B-cell-depleted T cells, or PBMCs.

In the source study's methods: It was from reference gene primer amplification that nucleated cell counts were estimated. The repertoire was sequenced with immunoSEQ multiplex PCR; TCRdb's copy has only in-frame clones and lacks some. For V, J and clone size, that table is used; D and trimming come from the DNA. The sample yields over 200,000 clones, more than 75% seen once. The source material was peripheral blood. The clonotype originates from a man older than 75 with acute or convalescent COVID-19.

The CDR3 is CASSQVTRVEQYF. The CDR3 DNA follows: TGCGCCAGCAGCCAAGTTACCCGGGTCGAGCAGTACTTC. This chain connects TRBV4-1 to TRBJ2-7; D unclear. The CDR3 covers 13 residues. Trimming shortened V by 1 base and J by 6 bases, and 10 bases separated the two germline ends. Germline V lookup: CDR1 MGHRA, CDR2 YSYEKL.